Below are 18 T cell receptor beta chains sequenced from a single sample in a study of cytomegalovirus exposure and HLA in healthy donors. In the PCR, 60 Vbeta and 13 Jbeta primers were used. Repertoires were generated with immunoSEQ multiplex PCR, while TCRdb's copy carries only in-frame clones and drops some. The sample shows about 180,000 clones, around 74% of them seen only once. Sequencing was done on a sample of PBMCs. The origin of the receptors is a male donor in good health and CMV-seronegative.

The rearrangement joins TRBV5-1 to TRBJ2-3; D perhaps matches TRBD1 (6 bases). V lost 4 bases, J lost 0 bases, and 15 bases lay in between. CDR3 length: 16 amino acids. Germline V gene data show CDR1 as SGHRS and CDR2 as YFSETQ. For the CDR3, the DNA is TGCGCCAGCAGCCTGGGGGCGGGTGAAAGCACAGATACGCAGTATTTT. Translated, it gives CASSLGAGESTDTQYF.

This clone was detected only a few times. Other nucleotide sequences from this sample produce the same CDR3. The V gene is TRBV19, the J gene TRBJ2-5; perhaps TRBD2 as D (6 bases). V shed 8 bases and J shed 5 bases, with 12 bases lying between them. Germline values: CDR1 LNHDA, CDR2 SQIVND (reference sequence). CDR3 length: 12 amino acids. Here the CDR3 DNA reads TGTGCCAGTCGTCAGGCGGGGGAGACCCAGTACTTC. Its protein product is CASRQAGETQYF.

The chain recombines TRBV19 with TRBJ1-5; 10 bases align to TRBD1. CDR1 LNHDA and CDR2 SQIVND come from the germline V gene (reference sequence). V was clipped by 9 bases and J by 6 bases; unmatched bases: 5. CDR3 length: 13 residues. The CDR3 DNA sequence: TGTGCCAGCGGGACAGGGGTTCTTCAGCCCCAGCATTTT. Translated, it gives CASGTGVLQPQHF.

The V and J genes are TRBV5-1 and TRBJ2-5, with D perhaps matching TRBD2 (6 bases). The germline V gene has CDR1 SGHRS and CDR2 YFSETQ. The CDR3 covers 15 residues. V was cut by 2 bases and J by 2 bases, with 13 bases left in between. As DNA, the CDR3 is TGCGCCAGCAGCTTCAGTAGCGGCCGGCAAGAGACCCAGTACTTC. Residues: CASSFSSGRQETQYF.

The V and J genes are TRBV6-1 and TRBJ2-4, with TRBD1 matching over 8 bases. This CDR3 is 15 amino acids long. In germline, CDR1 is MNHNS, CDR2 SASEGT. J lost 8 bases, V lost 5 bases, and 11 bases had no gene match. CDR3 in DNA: TGTGCCAGCAGTCTTAGCCCCCACAGGGGGGACATTCAGTACTTC. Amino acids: CASSLSPHRGDIQYF.

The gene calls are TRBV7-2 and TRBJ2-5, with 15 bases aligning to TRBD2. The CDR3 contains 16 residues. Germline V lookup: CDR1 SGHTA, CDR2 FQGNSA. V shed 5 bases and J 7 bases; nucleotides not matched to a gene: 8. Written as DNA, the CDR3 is TGTGCCAGCAGCACGGGGACTAGCGGGAGGCGGGGGACCCAGTACTTC. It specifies CASSTGTSGRRGTQYF. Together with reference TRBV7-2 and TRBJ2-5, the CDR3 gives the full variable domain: GAGVSQSPSNKVTEKGKDVELRCDPISGHTALYWYRQSLGQGLEFLIYFQGNSAPDKSGLPSDRFSAERTGGSVSTLTIQRTQQEDSAVYLCASSTGTSGRRGTQYFGPGTRLLVL.

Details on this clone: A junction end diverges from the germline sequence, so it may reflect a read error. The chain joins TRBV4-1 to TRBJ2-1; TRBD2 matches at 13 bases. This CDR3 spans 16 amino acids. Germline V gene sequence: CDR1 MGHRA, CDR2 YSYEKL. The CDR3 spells CASRQAGLAGYNEQFF. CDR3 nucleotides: TGCGCCAGCAGACAAGCGGGACTAGCGGGATACAATGAGCAGTTCTTC.

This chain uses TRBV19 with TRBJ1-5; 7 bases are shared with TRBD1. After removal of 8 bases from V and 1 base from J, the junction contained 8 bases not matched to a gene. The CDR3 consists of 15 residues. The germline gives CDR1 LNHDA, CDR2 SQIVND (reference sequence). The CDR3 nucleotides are TGTGCCAGTGGCAGACAGGGTTTGAGCAATCAGCCCCAGCATTTT. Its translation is CASGRQGLSNQPQHF.

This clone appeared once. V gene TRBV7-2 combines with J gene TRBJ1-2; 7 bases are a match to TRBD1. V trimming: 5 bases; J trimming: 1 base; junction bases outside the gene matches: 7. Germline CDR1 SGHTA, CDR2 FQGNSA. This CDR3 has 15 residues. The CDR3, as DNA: TGTGCCAGCAGCACCGGGACAGCCTATAACTATGGCTACACCTTC. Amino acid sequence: CASSTGTAYNYGYTF.

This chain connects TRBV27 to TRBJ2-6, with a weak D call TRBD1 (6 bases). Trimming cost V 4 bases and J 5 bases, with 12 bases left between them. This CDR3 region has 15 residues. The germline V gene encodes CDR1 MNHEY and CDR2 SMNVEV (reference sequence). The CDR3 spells CASSSGARRANVLTF. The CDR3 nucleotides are TGTGCCAGCAGTTCAGGGGCCCGTAGGGCCAACGTCCTGACTTTC.

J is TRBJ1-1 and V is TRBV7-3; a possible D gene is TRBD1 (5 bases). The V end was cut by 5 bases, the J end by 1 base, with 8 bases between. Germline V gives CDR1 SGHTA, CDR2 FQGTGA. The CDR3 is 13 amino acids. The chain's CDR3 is CASSVTGNTEAFF. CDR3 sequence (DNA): TGTGCCAGCAGCGTTACAGGGAACACTGAAGCTTTCTTT.

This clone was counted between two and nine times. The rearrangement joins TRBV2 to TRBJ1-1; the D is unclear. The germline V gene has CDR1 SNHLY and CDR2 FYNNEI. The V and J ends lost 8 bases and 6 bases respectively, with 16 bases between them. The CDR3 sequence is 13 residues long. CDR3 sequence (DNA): TGTGCCAGCCTTGGAGGGAGGGCCCCTGAAGCTTTCTTT. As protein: CASLGGRAPEAFF.

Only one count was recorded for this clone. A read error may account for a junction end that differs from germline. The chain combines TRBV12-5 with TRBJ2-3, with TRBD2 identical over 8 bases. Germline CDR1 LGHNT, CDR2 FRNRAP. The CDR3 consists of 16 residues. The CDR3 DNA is TGTGCTAGTGGTTGGACTAGCACAATAAGCATAGATACGCAGTATTTT. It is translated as CASGWTSTISIDTQYF. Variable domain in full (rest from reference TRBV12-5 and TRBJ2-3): DARVTQTPRHKVTEMGQEVTMRCQPILGHNTVFWYRQTMMQGLELLAYFRNRAPLDDSGMPKDRFSAEMPDATLATLKIQPSEPRDSAVYFCASGWTSTISIDTQYFGPGTRLTVL.

This CDR3 reads CASSYRLRDRGQPQHF. In DNA, the CDR3 is TGTGCCAGCAGTTATAGGCTCCGGGACAGGGGACAGCCCCAGCATTTT. J is TRBJ1-5 and V is TRBV28; 10 bases are shared with TRBD1. The germline V gene has CDR1 MDHEN and CDR2 SYDVKM. The CDR3 extends over 16 amino acids. After removal of 4 bases from V and 7 bases from J, the junction contained 10 bases not matched to a gene.

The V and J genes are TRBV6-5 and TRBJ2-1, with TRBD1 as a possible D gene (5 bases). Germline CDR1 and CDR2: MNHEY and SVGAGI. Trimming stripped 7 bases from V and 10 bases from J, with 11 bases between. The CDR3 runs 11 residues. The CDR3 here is CASNKDREQFF. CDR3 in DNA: TGTGCCAGCAACAAAGACAGAGAGCAGTTCTTC.

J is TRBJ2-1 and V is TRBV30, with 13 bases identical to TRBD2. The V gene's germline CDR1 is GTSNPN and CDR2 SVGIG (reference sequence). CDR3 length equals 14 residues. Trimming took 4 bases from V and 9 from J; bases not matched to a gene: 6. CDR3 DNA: TGTGCCTGGACACTAGCGGGGGGGCGAGGTGAGCAGTTCTTC. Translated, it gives CAWTLAGGRGEQFF.

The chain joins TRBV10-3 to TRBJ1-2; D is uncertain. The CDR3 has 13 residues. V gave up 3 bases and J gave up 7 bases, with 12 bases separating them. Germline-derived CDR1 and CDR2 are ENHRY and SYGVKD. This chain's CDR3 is CAISDREGGGYTF. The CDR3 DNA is TGTGCCATCAGTGACCGGGAGGGAGGTGGCTACACCTTC.

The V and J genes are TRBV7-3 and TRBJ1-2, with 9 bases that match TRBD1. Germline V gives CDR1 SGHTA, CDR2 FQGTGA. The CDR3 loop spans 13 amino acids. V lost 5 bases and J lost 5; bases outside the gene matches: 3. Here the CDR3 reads CASSLGQGYGYTF. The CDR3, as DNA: TGTGCCAGCAGCCTCGGACAGGGGTATGGCTACACCTTC. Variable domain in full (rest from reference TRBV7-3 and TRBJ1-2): GAGVSQTPSNKVTEKGKYVELRCDPISGHTALYWYRQSLGQGPEFLIYFQGTGAADDSGLPNDRFFAVRPEGSVSTLKIQRTERGDSAVYLCASSLGQGYGYTFGSGTRLTVV.